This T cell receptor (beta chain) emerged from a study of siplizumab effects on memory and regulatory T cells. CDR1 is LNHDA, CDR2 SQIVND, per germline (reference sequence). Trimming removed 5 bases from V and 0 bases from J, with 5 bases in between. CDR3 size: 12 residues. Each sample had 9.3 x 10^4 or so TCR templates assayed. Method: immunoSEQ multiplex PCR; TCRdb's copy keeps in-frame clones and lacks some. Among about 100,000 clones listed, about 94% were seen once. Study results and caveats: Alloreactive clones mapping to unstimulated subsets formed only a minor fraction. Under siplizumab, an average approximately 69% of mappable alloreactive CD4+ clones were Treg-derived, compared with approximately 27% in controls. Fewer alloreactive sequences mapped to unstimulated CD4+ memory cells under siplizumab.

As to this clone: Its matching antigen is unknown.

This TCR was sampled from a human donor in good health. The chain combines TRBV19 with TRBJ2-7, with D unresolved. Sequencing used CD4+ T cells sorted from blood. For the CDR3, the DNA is TGTGCCAGTAGTGATCTCTCCTACGAGCAGTACTTC. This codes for CASSDLSYEQYF.